The 20 T cell receptor beta chains below were found in one sample sequenced in a study of naive and memory T cell subsets. No antigens are known for them. Points from the study as a whole: Possibly reflecting memory cells re-expressing CD45RA, a few larger clonotypes occurred in naive repertoires, especially CD8.

Two oligonucleotides, mixed equimolar, formed the beta constant-region primer covering TRBC1 and TRBC2. The ligated cDNA underwent four PCR rounds using SP2 and nested alpha and beta constant-region primers. Each CDR3 protein is one row after TCRdb ran MiXCR on the UMI-ligation and nested PCR reads. The table includes fewer than 150,000 distinct CDR3 sequences, approximately 21% detected once. The sample comprised naive CD8+ T cells from blood. These TCRs come from a human donor in good health.

This clonotype was seen a few times. The chain recombines TRBV7-2 with TRBJ2-3; possibly TRBD1 or TRBD2 for D (5 bases each). Per the germline V gene, CDR1 is SGHTA and CDR2 is FQGNSA. V lost 5 bases and J 4 bases, leaving 19 bases between the germline ends. The CDR3 length is 16 residues. The CDR3 region is CASSPVDVGVADTQYF. CDR3 nucleotides: TGTGCCAGCAGCCCAGTCGATGTGGGGGTGGCAGATACGCAGTATTTT.

V gene TRBV19 combines with J gene TRBJ2-1, with D unresolved. The CDR3 covers 13 residues. Germline V lookup: CDR1 LNHDA, CDR2 SQIVND (reference sequence). V lost 5 bases and J lost 0, with 5 bases in between. CDR3 nucleotides: TGTGCCAGTAGTCCTCTCTCCTACAATGAGCAGTTCTTC. Encoded protein: CASSPLSYNEQFF.

This chain connects TRBV6-5 to TRBJ2-3, with TRBD2 matching 13 bases. This CDR3 contains 17 residues. V lost 9 bases and J lost 0; bases outside the gene matches: 9. The germline gives CDR1 MNHEY, CDR2 SVGAGI. CDR3: CASSWGTSGTSTDTQYF. The DNA for the CDR3 is TGTGCCAGTTCTTGGGGGACTAGCGGGACTAGCACAGATACGCAGTATTTT.

This clonotype was counted between two and nine times. The chain employs TRBV19 and TRBJ2-7; the match to TRBD2 covers 7 bases. V trimming: 3 bases; J trimming: 0 bases; junction bases outside the gene matches: 2. This CDR3 comprises 14 residues. Germline values: CDR1 LNHDA, CDR2 SQIVND (reference sequence). The CDR3 nucleotides are TGTGCCAGTAGTATCGGCGGGAGCTCCTACGAGCAGTACTTC. Protein product: CASSIGGSSYEQYF.

This rearrangement joins TRBV12-3 or TRBV12-4 to TRBJ2-7; the match to TRBD1 covers 7 bases. The V gene end was trimmed by 5 bases and the J gene end by 6 bases; junction bases not matched to a gene: 4. The CDR3 runs to 12 residues. Here the CDR3 DNA reads TGTGCCAGCAGTCGTACAGGGGTCGAGCAGTACTTC. Translating it yields CASSRTGVEQYF.

The chain has TRBV12-3 or TRBV12-4 and TRBJ2-1; D gene uncertain. The V end lost 6 bases, the J end lost 10 bases, and 13 bases lay between the germline ends. This CDR3 comprises 12 residues. The CDR3 DNA is TGTGCCAGCAGGCTGCCCCCGGAGGAGCAGTTCTTC. This sequence encodes CASRLPPEEQFF.

The V call is TRBV4-1, the J call TRBJ2-7; 14 bases map to TRBD2. There are 16 residues in the CDR3. V trimming: 5 bases; J trimming: 6 bases; junction bases outside the gene matches: 9. Germline V CDR1 and CDR2: MGHRA, YSYEKL. The CDR3 protein is CASSVRGLAGVGEQYF. The CDR3 DNA reads TGCGCCAGCAGCGTAAGGGGACTAGCGGGAGTGGGCGAGCAGTACTTC.

The table lists this clonotype with a count of one. Written as DNA, the CDR3 is TGTGCCAGCAGTTTCCCCGGGACGTTTATAGGTGAAGCTTTCTTT. This gives the protein CASSFPGTFIGEAFF. The rearrangement uses TRBV28 and TRBJ1-1; TRBD1 is a possible D gene (5 bases). Trimming left V 3 bases short and J 7 bases short, with 18 bases between. Germline assignment: CDR1 MDHEN and CDR2 SYDVKM. The CDR3 has 15 residues.

The chain has TRBV18 and TRBJ2-1; unclear D gene. The CDR3 sequence is 16 residues long. Germline CDR1 KGHSH, CDR2 LQKENI. Trimming left V 0 bases short and J 7 bases short, with 16 bases between. For the CDR3, the DNA is TGTGCCAGCTCACCACCTCCGGCCACGCCTAGAAATGAGCAGTTCTTC. This codes for CASSPPPATPRNEQFF. The entire variable domain, with the rest obtained from reference TRBV18 and TRBJ2-1, is as follows: NAGVMQNPRHLVRRRGQEARLRCSPMKGHSHVYWYRQLPEEGLKFMVYLQKENIIDESGMPKERFSAEFPKEGPSILRIQQVVRGDSAAYFCASSPPPATPRNEQFFGPGTRLTVL.

This clonotype came up many times. This chain joins TRBV11-2 and TRBJ1-1; the match to TRBD1 covers 8 bases. There are 15 residues in the CDR3. CDR1 is SGHAT, CDR2 FQNNGV, per germline. V shed 4 bases, J shed 3 bases, and the junction held 7 bases outside the gene matches. The CDR3 loop reads CASSSMTGDHTEAFF. CDR3 in DNA: TGTGCCAGCAGCTCGATGACAGGGGACCACACTGAAGCTTTCTTT.

This clonotype has only a few counts. The rearrangement uses TRBV10-2 and TRBJ2-1, with a possible D match to TRBD2 (5 bases). This CDR3 spans 13 amino acids. V lost 1 base, J lost 5 bases, and 6 bases lay in between. Germline V gives CDR1 WSHSY, CDR2 SAAADI. Here the CDR3 DNA reads TGCGCCAGCAGTGAGTTGGGAGACAATGAGCAGTTCTTC. Its translation: CASSELGDNEQFF.

The genes are TRBV11-2 and TRBJ2-2, with D maybe TRBD2 (6 bases). V lost 0 bases to trimming and J lost 3 bases, with 11 bases between them. The CDR3 is made up of 16 amino acids. The germline V gene encodes CDR1 SGHAT and CDR2 FQNNGV. The CDR3 protein is CASSLDGGVHTGELFF. CDR3 bases: TGTGCCAGCAGCTTAGACGGGGGTGTACACACCGGGGAGCTGTTTTTT.

This sequence joins TRBV9 and TRBJ1-1; D is undetermined. Germline V gives CDR1 SGDLS, CDR2 YYNGEE. Trimming shortened V by 5 bases and J by 1 base, and 12 bases separated the two germline ends. CDR3 size: 14 residues. The DNA of the CDR3 is TGTGCCAGCAGTAGGAAGTTAGGGAACACTGAAGCTTTCTTT. Its protein is CASSRKLGNTEAFF.

This chain connects TRBV27 to TRBJ1-6; tentative D call: TRBD1 (5 bases). Germline-derived CDR1 and CDR2 are MNHEY and SMNVEV (reference sequence). This CDR3 comprises 17 residues. The germline V and J ends were trimmed by 6 bases and 1 base, with 16 bases remaining between them. CDR3 DNA sequence: TGTGCCAGCAGCCAAGGGATGGGGCTGTCCTATAATTCACCCCTCCACTTT. Its translation is CASSQGMGLSYNSPLHF.

J is TRBJ2-7 and V is TRBV29-1, with 12 positions matching TRBD1. This CDR3 region has 13 residues. The J segment lost 9 bases and the V segment lost 4 bases, leaving 7 bases of the junction unmatched. Germline-derived CDR1 and CDR2 are SQVTM and ANQGSEA. The CDR3 coding sequence is TGCAGCGTTGCGGGACAGGGGGCAGAGGCGCAGTACTTC. Translated: CSVAGQGAEAQYF.

A word on this clonotype: An end of the junction differs from the germline gene, which may be a read error. V usage is TRBV3-1 and J usage is TRBJ2-1; the match to TRBD2 covers 7 bases. The CDR3 sequence is 13 residues long. Per the germline V gene, CDR1 is LGHDT and CDR2 is YNNKEL (reference sequence). DNA of the CDR3: TGTGCTAGCAGCCATCCCGGGACTAACGAGCAGTTCTTC. This gives the protein CASSHPGTNEQFF.

CDR3 residues: CASSSASGAAYEQYF. The CDR3 bases are TGTGCCAGCAGTTCGGCTAGCGGCGCCGCCTACGAGCAGTACTTC. This rearrangement joins TRBV27 to TRBJ2-7; 7 nucleotides agree with TRBD2. Trimming at V came to 4 bases and at J to 2 bases, leaving 8 bases not matched to a gene. This CDR3 region has 15 residues. The germline CDR1 and CDR2 sequences are MNHEY and SMNVEV (reference sequence).

The genes are TRBV28 and TRBJ1-5; tentatively, D is TRBD1 (5 bases). The V end was cut by 4 bases, the J end by 7 bases, with 17 bases between. CDR3 length: 15 residues. Germline CDR1 reads MDHEN; CDR2 reads SYDVKM. The DNA for the CDR3 is TGTGCCAGCAGTTCCGTGGGAGGGGTGGTACAGCCCCAGCATTTT. Its protein is CASSSVGGVVQPQHF.

This clonotype was observed a few times. CDR3 in DNA: TGTGCCAGCAGCTTAGGGGCAGGAACCTCCTACGAGCAGTACTTC. It yields the protein CASSLGAGTSYEQYF. The chain has TRBV7-9 and TRBJ2-7, with D hard to call. Germline assignment: CDR1 SEHNR and CDR2 FQNEAQ (reference sequence). Trimming stripped 1 base from V and 0 bases from J, with 10 bases between. The CDR3 length is 15 residues.

This clonotype was counted only a few times. This chain uses TRBV29-1 with TRBJ2-7; maybe TRBD1 (6 bases). This CDR3 region has 11 residues. Germline lookup yields CDR1 SQVTM and CDR2 ANQGSEA. The germline V and J ends were trimmed by 6 bases and 5 bases, with 11 bases remaining between them. CDR3 sequence (DNA): TGCAGCGTCCCAGGGGTCGACGAGCAGTACTTC. Residues: CSVPGVDEQYF.